The present TCR beta chain was sequenced within a study of shared clonotypes between healthy human individuals. General study findings and limits: Non-shared clonotypes had lower generation probabilities than those shared by all four donors. Naive CD4 clonotypes were shared across a handful of donors at about 5%.

TCRdb's copy holds only in-frame clones and misses some; the assay was immunoSEQ multiplex PCR. Of around 700,000 clones in the sample, about 90% are singletons; the top ten hold 24%. Trimming stripped 2 bases from V and 5 bases from J, with 6 bases between. CDR1 is MDHEN, CDR2 SYDVKM, per germline. The CDR3 consists of 12 residues. CD45RO negativity and positive selection for CCR7 defined naive CD8 cells, a population that excluded terminally differentiated effector memory CD45RA+ cells. Worth noting for this clone: Its target is unknown.

What was sequenced was naive CD8+ T cells sorted from blood. V usage is TRBV28 and J usage is TRBJ1-2; D gene unclear. This clonotype originated in a man aged 25 to 40 in good health. CDR3 loop: CASSLAAYGYTF. DNA of the CDR3: TGTGCCAGCAGTTTAGCGGCTTATGGCTACACCTTC.